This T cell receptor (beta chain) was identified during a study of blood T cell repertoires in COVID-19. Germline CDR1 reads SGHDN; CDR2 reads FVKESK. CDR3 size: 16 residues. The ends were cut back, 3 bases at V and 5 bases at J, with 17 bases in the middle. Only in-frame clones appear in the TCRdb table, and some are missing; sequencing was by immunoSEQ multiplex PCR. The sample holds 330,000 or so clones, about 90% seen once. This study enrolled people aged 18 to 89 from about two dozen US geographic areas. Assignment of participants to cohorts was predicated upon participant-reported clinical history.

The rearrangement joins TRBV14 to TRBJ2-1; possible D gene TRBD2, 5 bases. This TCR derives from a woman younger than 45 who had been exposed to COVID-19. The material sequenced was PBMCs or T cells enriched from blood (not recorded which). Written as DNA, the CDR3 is TGTGCCAGCAGCCACCTTACAGTAAGGAGGAACAATGAGCAGTTCTTC. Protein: CASSHLTVRRNNEQFF.